The rows below give T cell receptor beta chains drawn from one sample of a study of sequential checkpoint blockade in melanoma. The table came from immunoSEQ multiplex PCR; TCRdb's copy has only in-frame clones and leaves some out. The sample contains around 37,000 clones, about 30% of which appear only once. Source: tumor tissue (inferred from file names), taken from a patient given nivolumab and ipilimumab in sequence. The receptors derive from a human donor with melanoma. Each CDR3 is given without its conserved first and last residue.

j_call v_call cdr3_aa
TRBJ2-1 TRBV11-3 ASSSGLAGHNEQF
TRBJ1-2 TRBV11-3 ASSRQGALNYGYT
TRBJ1-6 TRBV19 ASSIGTGVRNSPLH
TRBJ1-1 TRBV29-1 SVVGGEGGWAEAF
TRBJ2-1 TRBV10-2 ASSGASGIILYNEQF
TRBJ2-5 TRBV5-1 ASSRTGQGVETQY
TRBJ2-1 TRBV9 ASSVIGGNEQF
TRBJ1-2 TRBV25-1 ASSFINYGYT
TRBJ1-3 TRBV28 ASSTTGMAIY
TRBJ2-5 TRBV9 ASSVGQGAETQY
TRBJ1-1 TRBV5-1 ASSLGWDTGEAF
TRBJ1-1 TRBV6-8 ASRMGQGYSTEAF
TRBJ1-5 TRBV30 AWSSTGDQPQH
TRBJ2-6 TRBV9 ASSRSSSGANVLT
TRBJ2-1 TRBV7-7 ASNRPGQPYNEQF
TRBJ1-2 TRBV6-8 ASSYGGKGPYGYT
TRBJ2-7 TRBV11-3 ASSKGQGNNEQY
TRBJ2-7 TRBV28 ASLSPGQVSYEQY
TRBJ1-5 TRBV5-1 ASSIDSFLGYQH
TRBJ2-7 TRBV4-1 ASSQLREFGEQY
TRBJ1-2 TRBV14 ASSELEGGQGYGYT
TRBJ2-6 TRBV11-1 ASSLEISPGANVLT
TRBJ1-4 TRBV19 ASSTTNEKLF
TRBJ2-1 TRBV29-1 SVMGLAGTYNEQF
TRBJ2-2 TRBV6-8 AFFSNTGELF
TRBJ2-1 TRBV6-8 ASSPSGVVYNEQF
TRBJ2-7 TRBV15 ATSGGAGLDEQY
TRBJ1-5 TRBV30 AWTGDQPQH
TRBJ1-6 TRBV7-7 ASSWGQGANSPLH
TRBJ1-3 TRBV5-1 ASSLDGASGNTIY
TRBJ1-5 TRBV5-1 ASSLGGGNQPQH
TRBJ2-5 TRBV10-2 ASSGTSGVQETQY
TRBJ1-4 TRBV11-3 ASSFKGQGQEKLF
TRBJ2-1 TRBV19 ASSARGTGGYNEQF
TRBJ2-1 TRBV6-8 ASRAPRESGSYNEQF
TRBJ2-7 TRBV5-1 ASSPRRGTSVHEQY
TRBJ1-4 TRBV9 ASSVTSGQGEKLF
TRBJ1-3 TRBV19 ASSIVVRSSSGNTIY
TRBJ2-1 TRBV11-3 ASSPLNSGTSGRNEQF
TRBJ2-5 TRBV9 ASSSRGGEETQY
TRBJ2-5 TRBV6-8 ASSYSGFQETQY
TRBJ2-7 TRBV14 ASSHDRPYEQY
TRBJ1-5 TRBV18 ASSPNDGYNQPQH
TRBJ2-7 TRBV29-1 SVVRDSPYEQY
TRBJ2-5 TRBV7-6 ASSLEVGLGTQY
TRBJ1-5 TRBV23-1 ASSHTVPTPNQPQH